The 5 T cell receptor beta chains below were found in one sample sequenced in a study of graft-versus-host responses after intestinal transplantation. No antigen is known for these receptors. This table comes from immunoSEQ multiplex PCR, and its TCRdb copy is limited to in-frame clones, with some not included. The data show 80,000 to 90,000 clones, roughly nine tenths seen once. The starting material was unstimulated CD4+ T cells sorted from spleen or lymph node cells, obtained before intestinal transplant. These receptors were collected from a human donor who received an intestinal transplant.

The V call is TRBV5-1, the J call TRBJ1-1; the D gene is possibly TRBD1 (5 bases). The CDR3 is 16 residues long. The germline V gene encodes CDR1 SGHRS and CDR2 YFSETQ. The ends were cut back, 2 bases at V and 1 base at J, with 15 bases in the middle. CDR3 residues: CASSFAPGPENTEAFF. DNA of the CDR3: TGCGCCAGCAGCTTTGCCCCAGGGCCGGAGAACACTGAAGCTTTCTTT.

The genes are TRBV10-3 and TRBJ2-3; 11 positions agree with TRBD1. Germline CDR1 reads ENHRY; CDR2 reads SYGVKD. The CDR3 covers 15 residues. V was pared by 4 bases and J by 5 bases, with 5 bases of the junction left unmatched. As DNA, the CDR3 is TGTGCCATCAGTGGCGGACAGGGGGCTGGAGATACGCAGTATTTT. It yields the protein CAISGGQGAGDTQYF.

The genes are TRBV14 and TRBJ2-7; 7 bases align to TRBD2. CDR1 and CDR2 from the germline V gene are SGHDN and FVKESK. The ends lost 3 bases at V and 6 bases at J; junction bases unmatched: 2. The CDR3 is 12 residues long. For the CDR3, the DNA is TGTGCCAGCAGCCATTCGGGGGGCGAGCAGTACTTC. Translation: CASSHSGGEQYF.

The chain recombines TRBV6-4 with TRBJ2-3, with a tentative D call TRBD2 (6 bases). Trimming removed 6 bases from V and 1 base from J, with 17 bases in between. The CDR3 is made up of 16 amino acids. The V gene's germline CDR1 is MRHNA and CDR2 SNTAGT. CDR3 in amino acids: CASSTGTRGGTDTQYF. In nucleotides, the CDR3 is TGTGCCAGCAGCACCGGGACCCGCGGGGGCACAGATACGCAGTATTTT.

This clone was found once. CDR3 sequence (DNA): TGCGCCAGCAGCGCCAAACAGGGGAACACTGAAGCTTTCTTT. Its protein product is CASSAKQGNTEAFF. This chain uses TRBV5-1 with TRBJ1-1; perhaps TRBD1 as D (6 bases). Per the germline V gene, CDR1 is SGHRS and CDR2 is YFSETQ. With 4 bases removed from V and 1 base from J, the gap between germline ends came to 11 bases. CDR3 size: 14 residues.